The 10 T cell receptor beta chains presented below share a single source sample, sequenced in a study of T-cell memory formation after mild COVID-19. Via MiXCR, TCRdb re-called the 5' RACE reads, giving one row per CDR3 protein. The repertoire includes approximately 500,000 distinct CDR3 sequences, more than 20% of them detected once, and around 13% sits in the top ten. The sequencing sample was made of PBMCs or a T cell subset sorted from them (not recorded which). The receptors derive from an adult woman who had mild COVID-19 (a few samples of this study predate the infection). Cell type and time point are not known.

This sequence joins TRBV5-1 and TRBJ1-6; no clear D. Germline CDR1 and CDR2: SGHRS and YFSETQ. V was cut by 4 bases and J by 6 bases, with 14 bases left in between. The CDR3 loop spans 15 amino acids. DNA of the CDR3: TGCGCCAGCAGCCCGGACGCTTCCACTAATTCACCCCTCCACTTT. Encoded protein: CASSPDASTNSPLHF.

This chain links TRBV12-3 or TRBV12-4 with TRBJ2-7, with a tentative D call TRBD1 (5 bases). CDR3 size: 13 residues. V lost 3 bases and J lost 3, with 9 bases in between. In DNA form, the CDR3 reads TGTGCCAGCAGTTTTGGCAGGGTCTACGAGCAGTACTTC. Amino acids: CASSFGRVYEQYF.

This clonotype was seen more than once but under ten times. The chain joins TRBV12-3 or TRBV12-4 to TRBJ2-1; D is possibly TRBD2 (7 bases). The germline V and J ends were trimmed by 3 bases and 6 bases, with 12 bases remaining between them. The length of the CDR3 is 14 residues. As DNA, the CDR3 is TGTGCCAGCAGTTTCGGGGGGCGCTTCAATGAGCAGTTCTTC. Translated, it gives CASSFGGRFNEQFF.

In its sample, this clonotype was seen a few times. The genes are TRBV19 and TRBJ2-5; TRBD1 or TRBD2 may be the D gene (5 bases each). This CDR3 spans 13 amino acids. Between the trimmed V and J ends, which lost 5 bases and 5 bases, there was a span of 12 bases. Germline CDR1 and CDR2: LNHDA and SQIVND (reference sequence). The CDR3 coding sequence is TGTGCCAGTAGTCGAGGGGTTCGTGAGACCCAGTACTTC. It translates to CASSRGVRETQYF.

The chain joins TRBV4-1 to TRBJ1-1; 7 positions match TRBD1. Germline CDR1 reads MGHRA; CDR2 reads YSYEKL. J lost 6 bases, V lost 5 bases, and 9 bases had no gene match. The CDR3 is made up of 14 amino acids. CDR3 coding DNA: TGCGCCAGCAGCTTTAGACAGGGTGGCGCTGAAGCTTTCTTT. Translated: CASSFRQGGAEAFF.

The V gene is TRBV6-6, the J gene TRBJ2-7, with TRBD1 matching over 7 bases. The germline CDR1 and CDR2 sequences are MNHNY and SVGAGI (reference sequence). V was clipped by 0 bases and J by 4 bases; unmatched bases: 12. This CDR3 contains 17 residues. CDR3 protein: CASSYSRQGHPGYEQYF. The CDR3 DNA follows: TGTGCCAGCAGTTACTCGAGACAGGGCCACCCCGGGTACGAGCAGTACTTC.

This clonotype has only a few counts. The chain is built from TRBV6-1 and TRBJ2-5, with D perhaps matching TRBD1 (6 bases). The CDR3 length is 15 residues. Trimming took 2 bases from V and 8 from J, leaving 18 bases between them. CDR1 is MNHNS and CDR2 is SASEGT in the germline V gene. CDR3 sequence: CASSELTQGWITQYF. Here the CDR3 DNA reads TGTGCCAGCAGTGAATTGACACAGGGATGGATTACCCAGTACTTC.

V usage is TRBV5-4 and J usage is TRBJ2-7; TRBD1 matches 11 bases. J gave up 2 bases and V 0 bases, and 4 bases lay outside the gene matches. The CDR3 has 16 amino acids. Germline CDR1 and CDR2: SGHNT and YYREEE (reference sequence). The CDR3 region is CASSLAGQGAAYEQYF. In DNA, the CDR3 is TGTGCCAGCAGCTTGGCCGGACAGGGGGCTGCCTACGAGCAGTACTTC.

CDR3 sequence reads: CSVEPEDTLGTQYF. Written as DNA, the CDR3 is TGCAGCGTTGAACCCGAGGACACTCTGGGGACCCAGTACTTC. This chain connects TRBV29-1 to TRBJ2-5; TRBD1 is a possible D gene (5 bases). Germline CDR1 reads SQVTM; CDR2 reads ANQGSEA. V lost 2 bases, J lost 7 bases, and 17 bases lay in between. The CDR3 length is 14 residues.

This clonotype was counted between two and nine times. The gene calls are TRBV2 and TRBJ2-1, with TRBD1 identical over 10 bases. Per the germline V gene, CDR1 is SNHLY and CDR2 is FYNNEI. CDR3 length: 17 residues. Trimming cost V 7 bases and J 4 bases; bases outside gene matches: 13. The DNA for the CDR3 is TGTGCCAGCACGAGGATCGGGGACAGGGGAATTTACAATGAGCAGTTCTTC. This encodes CASTRIGDRGIYNEQFF.